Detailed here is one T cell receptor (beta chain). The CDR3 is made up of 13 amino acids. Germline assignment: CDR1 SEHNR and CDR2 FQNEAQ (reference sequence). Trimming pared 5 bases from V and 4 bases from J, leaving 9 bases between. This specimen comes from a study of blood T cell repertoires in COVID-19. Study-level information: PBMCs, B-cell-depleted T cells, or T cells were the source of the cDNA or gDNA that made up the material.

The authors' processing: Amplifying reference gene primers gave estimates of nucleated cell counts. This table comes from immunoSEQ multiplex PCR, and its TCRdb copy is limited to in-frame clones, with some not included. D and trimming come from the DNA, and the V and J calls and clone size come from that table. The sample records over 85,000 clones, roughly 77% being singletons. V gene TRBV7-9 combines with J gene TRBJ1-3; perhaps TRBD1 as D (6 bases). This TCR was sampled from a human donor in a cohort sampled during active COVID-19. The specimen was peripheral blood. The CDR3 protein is CASSLDRGNTIYF. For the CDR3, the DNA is TGTGCCAGCAGCCTCGACAGGGGAAACACCATATATTTT.